A selection of T cell receptor beta chains follows, all from one sample in a study of blood T cell repertoires in COVID-19. Here immunoSEQ multiplex PCR was the method, and the copy in TCRdb shows in-frame clones only, minus some. The table shows 130,000 to 150,000 clones, with roughly 90% occurring only once. What was sequenced was peripheral blood. The receptors here all came from a man aged 50-60 years with active or convalescent COVID-19. The CDR3 runs from the conserved cysteine through the conserved F or W. D genes are given only for firm matches. Expanded clones get a size class; other rows say once, few or many, or leave the size out.

.,.,TRBV4-3,TRBJ1-1,CASSQAGGASWMNTEAFF,TGCGCCAGCAGCCAAGCTGGGGGCGCCAGTTGGATGAACACTGAAGCTTTCTTT
.,.,TRBV7-9,TRBJ1-4,CASTIGGNEKLFF,TGTGCCAGCACAATCGGGGGAAATGAAAAACTGTTTTTT
.,.,TRBV9,TRBJ1-3,CASSGSGAGNTIYF,TGTGCCAGCAGCGGTTCAGGGGCGGGAAACACCATATATTTT
TRBD2,.,TRBV7-9,TRBJ2-3,CASSSPGTSGASTDTQYF,TGTGCCAGCAGCTCGCCCGGGACTAGCGGGGCAAGCACAGATACGCAGTATTTT
TRBD1,few,TRBV4-3,TRBJ2-7,CASSQDRTGVYEQYF,TGCGCCAGCAGCCAAGATCGGACAGGGGTCTACGAGCAGTACTTC
.,.,TRBV19,TRBJ1-3,CASSGTSTVSGNTIYF,TGTGCCAGTAGTGGAACTTCGACAGTCTCTGGAAACACCATATATTTT
.,.,TRBV28,TRBJ2-7,CASSLQGLSYEQYF,TGTGCCAGCAGTTTACAGGGCCTCTCCTACGAGCAGTACTTC
TRBD2,.,TRBV3-1/TRBV3-2,TRBJ2-7,CASSGTSLEQYF,TGTGCCAGCAGCGGGACTAGCCTCGAGCAGTACTTC
TRBD2,.,TRBV7-2,TRBJ2-5,CASSLTSGRGETQYF,TGTGCCAGCAGCTTAACTAGCGGGAGGGGGGAGACCCAGTACTTC
TRBD1,.,TRBV5-1,TRBJ2-2,CASSPRTGEGGELFF,TGCGCCAGCAGCCCTCGGACAGGGGAGGGCGGGGAGCTGTTTTTT